This T cell receptor beta chain was sequenced in a study of cytomegalovirus exposure and HLA in healthy donors. In germline, CDR1 is MDHEN, CDR2 SYDVKM. The V end was cut by 10 bases, the J end by 5 bases, with 23 bases between. The CDR3 loop spans 15 amino acids. PCR was performed using 60 Vbeta and 13 Jbeta primers. Method: immunoSEQ multiplex PCR; TCRdb's copy keeps in-frame clones and lacks some. The sample lists some 150,000 clones; about 71% were seen once. Sequenced material: PBMCs. This chain uses TRBV28 with TRBJ1-2; D remains unclear. This TCR came from a woman between 55 and 75 years old in good health and CMV-seropositive. CDR3 in DNA: TGTGCCACAGGAGGTCACCCGTTAACCACATATGGCTACACCTTC. Residues: CATGGHPLTTYGYTF.